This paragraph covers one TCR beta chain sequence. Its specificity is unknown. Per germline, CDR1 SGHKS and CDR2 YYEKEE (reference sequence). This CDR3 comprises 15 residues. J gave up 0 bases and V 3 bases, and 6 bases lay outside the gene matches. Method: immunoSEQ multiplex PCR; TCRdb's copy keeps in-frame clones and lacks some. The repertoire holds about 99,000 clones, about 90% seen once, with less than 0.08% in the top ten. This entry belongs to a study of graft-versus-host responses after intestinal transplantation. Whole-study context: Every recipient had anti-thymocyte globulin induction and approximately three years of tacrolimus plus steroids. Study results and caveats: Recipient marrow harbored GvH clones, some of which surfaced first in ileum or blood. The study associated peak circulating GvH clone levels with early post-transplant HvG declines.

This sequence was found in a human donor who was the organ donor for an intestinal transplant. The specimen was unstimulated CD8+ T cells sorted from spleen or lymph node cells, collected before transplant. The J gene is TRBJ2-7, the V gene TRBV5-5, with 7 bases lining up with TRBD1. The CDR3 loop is CASSYRTGYSYEQYF. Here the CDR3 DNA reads TGTGCCAGCAGCTACCGGACAGGATACTCCTACGAGCAGTACTTC.